This TCR beta chain was sequenced during a study of blood T cell repertoires in COVID-19. About the study: Donors in the United States, Italy and Spain gave samples during acute or convalescent COVID-19. PBMCs, B-cell-depleted T cells, or T cells were the source of the cDNA or gDNA that made up the material.

Per the original data handling: For nucleated cells, counts were estimated from reference gene primer amplification. Libraries were prepared by immunoSEQ multiplex PCR; TCRdb keeps only in-frame clonotypes and omits some of them. The DNA was the basis for D and trimming; V, J and clone size are from that table. The data contain 110,000 to 150,000 clones, around 77% of them singletons. Germline V gene data show CDR1 as SGHRS and CDR2 as YFSETQ. The CDR3 contains 14 residues. Trimming stripped 2 bases from V and 4 bases from J, with 12 bases between. The V call is TRBV5-1, the J call TRBJ1-1, with D maybe TRBD1 (5 bases). Sequencing was performed on peripheral blood. The origin of this receptor is a man aged 50 to 60 with active or convalescent COVID-19. CDR3 sequence: CASSLIGEGTEAFF. The CDR3 coding sequence is TGCGCCAGCAGCTTAATAGGGGAGGGCACTGAAGCTTTCTTT.